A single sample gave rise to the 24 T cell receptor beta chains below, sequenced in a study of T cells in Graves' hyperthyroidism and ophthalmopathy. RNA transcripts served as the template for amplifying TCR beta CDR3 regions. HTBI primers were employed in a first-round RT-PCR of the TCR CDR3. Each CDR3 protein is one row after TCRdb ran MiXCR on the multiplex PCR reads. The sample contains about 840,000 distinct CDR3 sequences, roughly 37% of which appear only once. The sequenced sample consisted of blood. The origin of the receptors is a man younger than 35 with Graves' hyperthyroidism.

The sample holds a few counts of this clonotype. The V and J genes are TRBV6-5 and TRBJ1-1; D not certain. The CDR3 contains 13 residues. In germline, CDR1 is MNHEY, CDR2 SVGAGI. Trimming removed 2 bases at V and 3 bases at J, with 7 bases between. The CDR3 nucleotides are TGTGCCAGCAGTTACGAAGAATACACTGAAGCTTTCTTT. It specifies CASSYEEYTEAFF.

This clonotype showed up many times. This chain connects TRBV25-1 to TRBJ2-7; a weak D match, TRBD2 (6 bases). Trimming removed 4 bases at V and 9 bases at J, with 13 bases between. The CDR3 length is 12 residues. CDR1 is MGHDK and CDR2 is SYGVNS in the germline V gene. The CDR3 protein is CASSVGGVGQYF. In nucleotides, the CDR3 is TGTGCCAGCAGTGTCGGAGGGGTCGGGCAGTACTTC.

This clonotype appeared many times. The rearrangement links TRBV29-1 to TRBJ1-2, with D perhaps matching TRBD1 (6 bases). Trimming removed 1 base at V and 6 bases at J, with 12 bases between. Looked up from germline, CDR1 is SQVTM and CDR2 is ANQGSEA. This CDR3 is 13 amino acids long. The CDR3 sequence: CSVEGTAGNGYTF. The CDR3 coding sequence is TGCAGCGTTGAAGGGACAGCGGGTAATGGCTACACCTTC.

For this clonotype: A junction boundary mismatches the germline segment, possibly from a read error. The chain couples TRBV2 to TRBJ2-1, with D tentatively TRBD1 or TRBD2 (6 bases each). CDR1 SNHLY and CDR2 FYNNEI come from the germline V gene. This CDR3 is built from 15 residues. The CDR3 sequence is CATSDRGTPYNEQFF. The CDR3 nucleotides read TGTGCCACCAGTGATCGCGGGACACCGTACAATGAGCAGTTCTTC.

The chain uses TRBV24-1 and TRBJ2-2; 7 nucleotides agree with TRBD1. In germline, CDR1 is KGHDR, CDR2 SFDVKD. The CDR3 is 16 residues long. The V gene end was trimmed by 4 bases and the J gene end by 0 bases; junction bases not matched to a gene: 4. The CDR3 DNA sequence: TGTGCCACCAGTGACGCCGGGACAGCGAACACCGGGGAGCTGTTTTTT. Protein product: CATSDAGTANTGELFF.

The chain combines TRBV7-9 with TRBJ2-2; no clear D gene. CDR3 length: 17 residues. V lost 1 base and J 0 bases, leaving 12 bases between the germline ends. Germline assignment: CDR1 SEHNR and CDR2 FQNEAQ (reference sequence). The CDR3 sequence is CASSLVPGRTNTGELFF. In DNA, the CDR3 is TGTGCCAGCAGCTTAGTCCCCGGCAGGACGAACACCGGGGAGCTGTTTTTT.

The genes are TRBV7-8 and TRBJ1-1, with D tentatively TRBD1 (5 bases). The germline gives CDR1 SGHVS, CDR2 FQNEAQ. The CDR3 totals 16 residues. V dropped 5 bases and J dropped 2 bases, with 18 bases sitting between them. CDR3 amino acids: CASSPRGALQNTEAFF. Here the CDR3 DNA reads TGTGCCAGCAGCCCCCGAGGGGCTTTGCAAAACACTGAAGCTTTCTTT.

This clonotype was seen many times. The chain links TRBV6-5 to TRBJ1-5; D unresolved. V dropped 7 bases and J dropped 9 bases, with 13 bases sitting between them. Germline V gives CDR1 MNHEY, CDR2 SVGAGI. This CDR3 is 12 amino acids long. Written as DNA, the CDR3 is TGTGCCAGCACCTCCCCCCCAGGGCCCCAGCATTTT. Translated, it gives CASTSPPGPQHF.

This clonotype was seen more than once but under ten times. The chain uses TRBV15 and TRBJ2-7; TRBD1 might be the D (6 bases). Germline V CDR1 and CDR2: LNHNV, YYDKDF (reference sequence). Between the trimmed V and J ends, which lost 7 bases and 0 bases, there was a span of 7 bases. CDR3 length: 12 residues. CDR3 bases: TGTGCCACCAACAGGGACTCCTACGAGCAGTACTTC. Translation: CATNRDSYEQYF.

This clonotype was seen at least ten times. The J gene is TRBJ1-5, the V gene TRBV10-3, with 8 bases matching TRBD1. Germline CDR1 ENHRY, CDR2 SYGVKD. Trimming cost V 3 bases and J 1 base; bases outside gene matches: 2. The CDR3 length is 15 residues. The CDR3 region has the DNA TGTGCCATCAGTGATGACAGGGGAAGCAATCAGCCCCAGCATTTT. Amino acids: CAISDDRGSNQPQHF.

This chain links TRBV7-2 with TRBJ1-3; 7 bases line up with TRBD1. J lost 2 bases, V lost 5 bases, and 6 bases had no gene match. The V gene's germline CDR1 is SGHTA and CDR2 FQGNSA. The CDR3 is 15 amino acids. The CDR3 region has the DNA TGTGCCAGCAGCCTCTTAGGGACAGCTGGAAACACCATATATTTT. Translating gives CASSLLGTAGNTIYF. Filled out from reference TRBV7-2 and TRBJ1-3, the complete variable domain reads GAGVSQSPSNKVTEKGKDVELRCDPISGHTALYWYRQSLGQGLEFLIYFQGNSAPDKSGLPSDRFSAERTGGSVSTLTIQRTQQEDSAVYLCASSLLGTAGNTIYFGEGSWLTVV.

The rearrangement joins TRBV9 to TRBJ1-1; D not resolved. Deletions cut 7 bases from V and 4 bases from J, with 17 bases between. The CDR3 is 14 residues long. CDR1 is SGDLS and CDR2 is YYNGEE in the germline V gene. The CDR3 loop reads CASSPSSGFTEAFF. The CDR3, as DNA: TGTGCCAGCTCACCATCCTCTGGGTTCACTGAAGCTTTCTTT.

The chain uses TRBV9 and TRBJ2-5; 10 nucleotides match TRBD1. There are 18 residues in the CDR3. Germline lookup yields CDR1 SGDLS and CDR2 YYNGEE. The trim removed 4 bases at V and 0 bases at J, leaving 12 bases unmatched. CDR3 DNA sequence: TGTGCCAGCAGCTTGGCGGGACAGGGGTACAAGTACCAAGAGACCCAGTACTTC. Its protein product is CASSLAGQGYKYQETQYF.

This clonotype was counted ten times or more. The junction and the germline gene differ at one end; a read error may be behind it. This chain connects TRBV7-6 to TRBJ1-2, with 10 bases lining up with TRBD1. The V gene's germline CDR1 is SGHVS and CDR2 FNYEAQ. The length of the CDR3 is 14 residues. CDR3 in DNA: TGCGCCAGCAGCCCGGGGACAGGGGCCTATGGCTACACCTTC. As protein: CASSPGTGAYGYTF. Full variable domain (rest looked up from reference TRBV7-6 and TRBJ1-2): GAGVSQSPRYKVTKRGQDVALRCDPISGHVSLYWYRQALGQGPEFLTYFNYEAQQDKSGLPNDRFSAERPEGSISTLTIQRTEQRDSAMYRCASSPGTGAYGYTFGSGTRLTVV.

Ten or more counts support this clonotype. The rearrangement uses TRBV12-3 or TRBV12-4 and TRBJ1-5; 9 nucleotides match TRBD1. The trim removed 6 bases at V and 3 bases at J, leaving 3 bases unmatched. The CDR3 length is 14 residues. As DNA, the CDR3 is TGTGCCAGCAGCGGGACAGGGATCAATCAGCCCCAGCATTTT. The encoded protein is CASSGTGINQPQHF.

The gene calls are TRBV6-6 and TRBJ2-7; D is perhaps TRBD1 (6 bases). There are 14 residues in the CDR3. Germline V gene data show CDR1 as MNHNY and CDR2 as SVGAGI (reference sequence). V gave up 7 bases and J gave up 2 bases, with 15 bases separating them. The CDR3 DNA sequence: TGTGCCAGCACCTTACAGGGTAATCCCTACGAGCAGTACTTC. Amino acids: CASTLQGNPYEQYF.

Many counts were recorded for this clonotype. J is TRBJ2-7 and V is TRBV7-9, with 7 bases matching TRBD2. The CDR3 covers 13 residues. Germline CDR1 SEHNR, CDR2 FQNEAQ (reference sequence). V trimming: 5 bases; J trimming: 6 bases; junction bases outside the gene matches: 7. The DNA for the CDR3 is TGTGCCAGCAGCCCACCCGGGAGGAGCGAGCAGTACTTC. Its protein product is CASSPPGRSEQYF.

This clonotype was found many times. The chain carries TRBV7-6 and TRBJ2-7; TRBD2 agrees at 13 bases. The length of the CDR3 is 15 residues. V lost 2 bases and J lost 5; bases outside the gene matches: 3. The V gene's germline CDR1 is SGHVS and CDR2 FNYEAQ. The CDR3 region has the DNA TGTGCCAGCAGCTTAAATGGACTAGCGGGAGACGAGCAGTACTTC. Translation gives CASSLNGLAGDEQYF.

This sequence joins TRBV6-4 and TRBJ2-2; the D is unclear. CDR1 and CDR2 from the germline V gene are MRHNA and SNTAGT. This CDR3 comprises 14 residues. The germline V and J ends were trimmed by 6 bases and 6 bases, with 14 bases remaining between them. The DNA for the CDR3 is TGTGCCAGCAGCCCGACCGAATCGGCCGGGGAGCTGTTTTTT. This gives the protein CASSPTESAGELFF.

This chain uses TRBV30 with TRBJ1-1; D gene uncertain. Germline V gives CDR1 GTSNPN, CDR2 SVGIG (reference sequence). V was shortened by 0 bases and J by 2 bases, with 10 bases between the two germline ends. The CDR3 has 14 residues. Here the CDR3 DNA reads TGTGCCTGGAGTGTACGTTTGGGAAACACTGAAGCTTTCTTT. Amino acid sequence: CAWSVRLGNTEAFF.

CDR3 sequence: CASSLGTGEDEQYF. CDR3 nucleotides: TGCGCCAGCAGCTTGGGGACAGGGGAAGACGAGCAGTACTTC. The chain carries TRBV5-1 and TRBJ2-7; TRBD1 matches 9 bases. After removal of 0 bases from V and 5 bases from J, the junction contained 3 bases not matched to a gene. The germline V gene has CDR1 SGHRS and CDR2 YFSETQ. The CDR3 has 14 residues.

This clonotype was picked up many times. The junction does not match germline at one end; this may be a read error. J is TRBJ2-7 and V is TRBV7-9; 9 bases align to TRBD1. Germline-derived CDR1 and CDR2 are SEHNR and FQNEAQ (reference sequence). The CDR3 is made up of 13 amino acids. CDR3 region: CASSQRTGDEQYF. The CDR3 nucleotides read TGCGCCAGCAGCCAAAGGACAGGGGACGAGCAGTACTTC.

DNA for the CDR3: TGTGCCAGCAGTCCCCCCACTACCACTCCCTACGAGCAGTACTTC. Its protein product is CASSPPTTTPYEQYF. V usage is TRBV28 and J usage is TRBJ2-7; D is unclear. V lost 5 bases to trimming and J lost 2 bases, with 16 bases between them. The CDR3 loop spans 15 amino acids. Germline loops: CDR1 MDHEN, CDR2 SYDVKM.

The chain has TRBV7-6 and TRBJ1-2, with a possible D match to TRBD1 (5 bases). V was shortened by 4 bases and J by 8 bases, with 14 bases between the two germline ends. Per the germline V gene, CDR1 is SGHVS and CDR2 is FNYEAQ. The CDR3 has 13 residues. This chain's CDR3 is CASSSGGGDGYTF. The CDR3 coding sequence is TGTGCCAGCAGCTCGGGGGGGGGAGACGGCTACACCTTC. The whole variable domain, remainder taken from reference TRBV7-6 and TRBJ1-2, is GAGVSQSPRYKVTKRGQDVALRCDPISGHVSLYWYRQALGQGPEFLTYFNYEAQQDKSGLPNDRFSAERPEGSISTLTIQRTEQRDSAMYRCASSSGGGDGYTFGSGTRLTVV.